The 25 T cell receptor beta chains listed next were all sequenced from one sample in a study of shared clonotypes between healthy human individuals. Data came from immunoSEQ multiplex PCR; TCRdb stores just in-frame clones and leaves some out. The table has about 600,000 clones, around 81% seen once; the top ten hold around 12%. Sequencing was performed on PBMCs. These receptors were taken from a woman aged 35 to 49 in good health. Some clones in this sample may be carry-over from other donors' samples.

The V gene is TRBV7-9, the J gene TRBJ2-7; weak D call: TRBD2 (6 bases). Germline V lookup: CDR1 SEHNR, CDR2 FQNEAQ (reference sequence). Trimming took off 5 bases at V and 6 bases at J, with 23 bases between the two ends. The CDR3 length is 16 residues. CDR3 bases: TGTGCCAGCAGCCCCATGGGGGGTATGGGGTTTGGCGAGCAGTACTTC. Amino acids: CASSPMGGMGFGEQYF.

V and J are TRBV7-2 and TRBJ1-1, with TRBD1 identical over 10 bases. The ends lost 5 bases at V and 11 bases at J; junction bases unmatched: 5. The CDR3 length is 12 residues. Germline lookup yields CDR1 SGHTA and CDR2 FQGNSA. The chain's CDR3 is CASSLMGQGAFF. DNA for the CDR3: TGTGCCAGCAGCCTCATGGGACAGGGGGCTTTCTTT. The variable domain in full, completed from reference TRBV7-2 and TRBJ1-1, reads GAGVSQSPSNKVTEKGKDVELRCDPISGHTALYWYRQSLGQGLEFLIYFQGNSAPDKSGLPSDRFSAERTGGSVSTLTIQRTQQEDSAVYLCASSLMGQGAFFGQGTRLTVV.

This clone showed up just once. The CDR3 reads CASSLEGTSHEQYF. In DNA form, the CDR3 reads TGTGCCAGCAGCTTAGAGGGGACCTCTCATGAGCAGTACTTC. The chain has TRBV7-9 and TRBJ2-7; D might be TRBD1 or TRBD2, each matching 5 bases. CDR1 and CDR2 (germline): SEHNR, FQNEAQ (reference sequence). V was cut by 1 base and J by 7 bases, with 14 bases left in between. This CDR3 has 14 residues. Supplemented by reference TRBV7-9 and TRBJ2-7, the full variable domain reads DTGVSQNPRHKITKRGQNVTFRCDPISEHNRLYWYRQTLGQGPEFLTYFQNEAQLEKSRLLSDRFSAERPKGSFSTLEIQRTEQGDSAMYLCASSLEGTSHEQYFGPGTRLTVT.

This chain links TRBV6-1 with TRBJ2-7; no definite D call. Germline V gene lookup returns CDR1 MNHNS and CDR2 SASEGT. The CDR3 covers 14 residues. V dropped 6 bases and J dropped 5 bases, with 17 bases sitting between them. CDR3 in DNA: TGTGCCAGCAGGGCAGGTGTAAGTGCCCACGAGCAGTACTTC. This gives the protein CASRAGVSAHEQYF.

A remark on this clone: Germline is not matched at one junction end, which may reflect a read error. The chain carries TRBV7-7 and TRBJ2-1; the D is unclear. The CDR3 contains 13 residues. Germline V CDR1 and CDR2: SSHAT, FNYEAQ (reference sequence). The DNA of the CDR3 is TGTGCTAGCAGCGCGATTCCCGACGGTGAGCAGTTCTTC. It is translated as CASSAIPDGEQFF.

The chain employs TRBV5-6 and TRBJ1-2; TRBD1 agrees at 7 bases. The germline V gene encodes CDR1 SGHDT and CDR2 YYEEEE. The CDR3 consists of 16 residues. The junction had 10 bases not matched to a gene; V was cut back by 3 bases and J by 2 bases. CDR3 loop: CASSWWDSRINYGYTF. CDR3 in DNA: TGTGCCAGCAGCTGGTGGGACAGTCGTATAAACTATGGCTACACCTTC. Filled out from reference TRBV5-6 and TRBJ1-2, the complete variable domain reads DAGVTQSPTHLIKTRGQQVTLRCSPKSGHDTVSWYQQALGQGPQFIFQYYEEEERQRGNFPDRFSGHQFPNYSSELNVNALLLGDSALYLCASSWWDSRINYGYTFGSGTRLTVV.

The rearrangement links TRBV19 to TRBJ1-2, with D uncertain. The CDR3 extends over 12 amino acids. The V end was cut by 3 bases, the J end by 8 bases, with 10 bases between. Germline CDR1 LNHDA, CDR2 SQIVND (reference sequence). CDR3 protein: CASSIPSLGYTF. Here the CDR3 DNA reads TGTGCCAGTAGTATCCCTTCCTTGGGCTACACCTTC.

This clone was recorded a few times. CDR3 DNA sequence: TGTGCCAGCAGGCGGGGACAACAAGAGACCCAGTACTTC. Translated, it gives CASRRGQQETQYF. The chain recombines TRBV7-2 with TRBJ2-5, with D possibly being TRBD1 or TRBD2 (6 bases each). The CDR3 loop spans 13 amino acids. Trimming stripped 6 bases from V and 2 bases from J, with 10 bases between. CDR1 is SGHTA, CDR2 FQGNSA, per germline.

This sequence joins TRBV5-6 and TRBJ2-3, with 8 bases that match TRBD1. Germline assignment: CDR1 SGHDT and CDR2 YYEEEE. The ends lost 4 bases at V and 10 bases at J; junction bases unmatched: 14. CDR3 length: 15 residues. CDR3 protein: CASSTLTGDPSAQYF. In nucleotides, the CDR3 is TGTGCCAGCAGCACCCTGACAGGGGACCCGTCCGCGCAGTATTTT.

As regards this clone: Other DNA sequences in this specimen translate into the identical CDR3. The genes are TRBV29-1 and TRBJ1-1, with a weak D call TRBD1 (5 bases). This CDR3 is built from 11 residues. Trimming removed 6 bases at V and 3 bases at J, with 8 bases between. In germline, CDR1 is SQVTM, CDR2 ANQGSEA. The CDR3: CSVAGYTEAFF. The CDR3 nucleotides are TGCAGCGTGGCAGGGTACACTGAAGCTTTCTTT.

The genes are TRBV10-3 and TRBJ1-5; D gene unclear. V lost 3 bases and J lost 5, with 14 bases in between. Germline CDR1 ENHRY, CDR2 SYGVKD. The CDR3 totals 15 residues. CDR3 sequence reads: CAISEHAERHQPQHF. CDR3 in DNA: TGTGCCATCAGTGAACACGCGGAGCGACATCAGCCCCAGCATTTT.

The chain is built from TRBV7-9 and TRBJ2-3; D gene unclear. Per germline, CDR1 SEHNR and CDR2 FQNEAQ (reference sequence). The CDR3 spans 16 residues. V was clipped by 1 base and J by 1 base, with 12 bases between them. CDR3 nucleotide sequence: TGTGCCAGCAGCTTAGTAACGCCAATGGGCACAGATACGCAGTATTTT. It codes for CASSLVTPMGTDTQYF.

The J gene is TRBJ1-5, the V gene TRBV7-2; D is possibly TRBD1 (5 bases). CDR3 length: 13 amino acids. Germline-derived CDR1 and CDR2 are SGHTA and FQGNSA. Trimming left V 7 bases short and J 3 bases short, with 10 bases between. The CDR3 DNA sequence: TGTGCCAGCACGGAGGGGAACAATCAGCCCCAGCATTTT. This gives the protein CASTEGNNQPQHF.

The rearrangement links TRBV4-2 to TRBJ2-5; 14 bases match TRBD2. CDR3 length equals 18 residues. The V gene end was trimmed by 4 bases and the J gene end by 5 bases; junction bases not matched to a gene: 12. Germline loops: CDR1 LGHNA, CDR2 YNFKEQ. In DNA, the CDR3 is TGTGCCAGCAGCCCCCGACTAGCGGGAGGGCCAACTAGTGAGACCCAGTACTTC. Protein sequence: CASSPRLAGGPTSETQYF.

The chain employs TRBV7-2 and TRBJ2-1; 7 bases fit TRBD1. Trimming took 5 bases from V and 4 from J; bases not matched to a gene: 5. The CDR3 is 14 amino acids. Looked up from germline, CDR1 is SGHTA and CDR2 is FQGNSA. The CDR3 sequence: CASSPRGRYNEQFF. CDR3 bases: TGTGCCAGCAGCCCGAGGGGGCGATACAATGAGCAGTTCTTC.

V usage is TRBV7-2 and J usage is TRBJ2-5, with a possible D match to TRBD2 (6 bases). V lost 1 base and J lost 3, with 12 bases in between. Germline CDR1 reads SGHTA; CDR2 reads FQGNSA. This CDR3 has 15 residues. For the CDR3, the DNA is TGTGCCAGCAGCTTAGATGCGGGAACTGAAGAGACCCAGTACTTC. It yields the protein CASSLDAGTEETQYF.

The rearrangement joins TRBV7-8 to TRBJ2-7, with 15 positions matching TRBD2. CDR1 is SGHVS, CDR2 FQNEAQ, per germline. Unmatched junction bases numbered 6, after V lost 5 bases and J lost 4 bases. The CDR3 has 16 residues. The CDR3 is CASSRTSGRAKYEQYF. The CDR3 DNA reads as TGTGCCAGCAGCCGGACTAGCGGGAGGGCCAAATACGAGCAGTACTTC.

The CDR3 here is CASSEALAGVAGELFF. CDR3 in DNA: TGCGCCAGCAGTGAGGCTTTAGCGGGAGTGGCCGGGGAGCTGTTTTTT. The J gene is TRBJ2-2, the V gene TRBV10-2; TRBD2 matches 9 bases. Germline lookup yields CDR1 WSHSY and CDR2 SAAADI. This CDR3 contains 16 residues. V gave up 2 bases and J gave up 6 bases; unmatched junction bases: 7.

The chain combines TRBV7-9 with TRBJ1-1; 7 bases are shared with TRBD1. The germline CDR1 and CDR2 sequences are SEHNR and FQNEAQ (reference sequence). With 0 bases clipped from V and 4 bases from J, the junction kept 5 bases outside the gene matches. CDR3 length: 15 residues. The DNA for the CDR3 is TGTGCCAGCAGCTTAGCTAGACAGGGAGGCACTGAAGCTTTCTTT. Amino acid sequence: CASSLARQGGTEAFF.

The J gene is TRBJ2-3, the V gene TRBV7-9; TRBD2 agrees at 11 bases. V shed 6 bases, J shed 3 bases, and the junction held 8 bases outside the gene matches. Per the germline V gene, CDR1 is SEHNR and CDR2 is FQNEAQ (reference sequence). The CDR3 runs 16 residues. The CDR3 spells CASSRPLAGGTDTQYF. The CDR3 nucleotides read TGTGCCAGCAGTCGTCCCCTAGCGGGAGGAACAGATACGCAGTATTTT.

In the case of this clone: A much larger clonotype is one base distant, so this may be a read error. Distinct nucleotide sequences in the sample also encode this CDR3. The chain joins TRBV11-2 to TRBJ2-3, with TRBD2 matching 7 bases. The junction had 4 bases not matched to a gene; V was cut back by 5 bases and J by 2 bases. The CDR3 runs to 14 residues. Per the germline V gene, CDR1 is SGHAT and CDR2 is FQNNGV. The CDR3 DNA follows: TGTGCCAGCAGCCGGGGAGGGACCACAGATACGCAGTATTTT. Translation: CASSRGGTTDTQYF.

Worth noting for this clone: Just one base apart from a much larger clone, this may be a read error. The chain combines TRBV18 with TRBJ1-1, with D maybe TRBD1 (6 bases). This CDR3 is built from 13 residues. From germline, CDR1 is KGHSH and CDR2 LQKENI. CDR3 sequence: CASSPRTDPEALF. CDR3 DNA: TGTGCCAGCTCACCACGGACAGACCCTGAAGCTCTCTTT. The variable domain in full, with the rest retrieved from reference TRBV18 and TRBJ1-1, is NAGVMQNPRHLVRRRGQEARLRCSPMKGHSHVYWYRQLPEEGLKFMVYLQKENIIDESGMPKERFSAEFPKEGPSILRIQQVVRGDSAAYFCASSPRTDPEALFGQGTRLTVV.

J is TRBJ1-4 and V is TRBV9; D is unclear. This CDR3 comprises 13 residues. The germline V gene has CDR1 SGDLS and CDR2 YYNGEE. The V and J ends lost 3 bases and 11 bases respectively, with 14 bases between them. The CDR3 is CASSDSPYGKLFF. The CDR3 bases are TGTGCCAGCAGCGACAGCCCCTATGGGAAACTGTTTTTT. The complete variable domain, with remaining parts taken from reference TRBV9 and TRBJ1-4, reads DSGVTQTPKHLITATGQRVTLRCSPRSGDLSVYWYQQSLDQGLQFLIQYYNGEERAKGNILERFSAQQFPDLHSELNLSSLELGDSALYFCASSDSPYGKLFFGSGTQLSVL.

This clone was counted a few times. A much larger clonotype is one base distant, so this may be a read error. The CDR3 DNA reads TGTGTCAGCAGTTCCACAAGGGGGGCCCAGCAGTTCTTC. Translation gives CVSSSTRGAQQFF. The chain combines TRBV6-6 with TRBJ2-1; D assignment may be TRBD1 or TRBD2 (6 bases each). The CDR3 is 13 residues long. The germline CDR1 and CDR2 sequences are MNHNY and SVGAGI (reference sequence).

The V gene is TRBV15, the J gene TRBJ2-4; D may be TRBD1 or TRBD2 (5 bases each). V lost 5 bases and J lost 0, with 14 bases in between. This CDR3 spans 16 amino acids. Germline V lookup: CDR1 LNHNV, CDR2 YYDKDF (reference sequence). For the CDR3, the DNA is TGTGCCACCAGCGGGAGAAGAACAGGAGCCAAAAACATTCAGTACTTC. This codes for CATSGRRTGAKNIQYF.